The subject of this entry is one T cell receptor beta chain. Its cognate antigen has yet to be identified. The input lacks base qualities; no much larger clone sits a single base away. The CDR3 regions of human TCRbeta chains were analyzed by immunosequencing. The authors processed their data as follows. TCRs in the repertoires were matched against a reference library of SARS-CoV-2-specific TCRs that had been generated with the MIRA antigen-specificity platform. Breadth meant the fraction of unique TCRs that were SARS-CoV-2-associated, whereas depth meant the fraction of total T cells that were SARS-CoV-2-associated. Using the MIRA data, each spike-specific TCR was mapped to the spike region that the TCR reacts to and placed in a CD4 or CD8 class. Log10-transformed breadth and depth values were compared by one-way ANOVA with Sidak's multiple comparisons tests. In its TCRdb copy, this immuneACCESS table keeps in-frame sequences only and misses some clones. Where compared with another copy, unresolved V genes explain less than half of these, and the others have no known cause. V and J calls and clone size are given by that table; D and trimming were obtained from the DNA. The sample contains 150,000 to 180,000 clones, 90% of them found a single time. The ten largest clonotypes hold 1.8% of the sample.

The time point label, as the study defines it: baseline before first vaccination. Vaccinee samples were obtained from the UK trials COV001 and COV002, which included a single-blind randomized controlled phase 2/3 trial of AZD1222 (ChAdOx1 nCoV-19) in healthy adults. For TCRbeta chain sequencing, PBMC samples were collected from trial participants at day 0 and at day 28 after the second dose. The CDR3 goes from the cysteine to the phenylalanine over 15 residues. The read is trimmed to its CDR3 DNA, 45 bases read in frame from base 1. V and J are truncated by 2 bases and 3 bases respectively, leaving an intervening sequence of 11 bases. The germline V gene (reference sequence) gives CDR1 as LNHDA and CDR2 as SQIVND. This sample was taken from a study of T cell responses to AZD1222 COVID-19 vaccine (dated by TCRdb to about 2021). At the level of the whole study: Because spike-specific TCR depth and breadth did not differ between the two schedules, AZD1222 recipients who got a second dose at roughly 4 weeks were pooled with those who got a second dose at roughly 12 weeks. Trial participants were enrolled into age subgroups of 18-55, 56-69 and 70-plus years, which contained around 140, 26 and 57 TCR-sequenced participants, respectively. A total of approximately 240 trial participants underwent TCR sequencing, of whom some 210 received two doses of AZD1222 and approximately 25 received two doses of the MenACWY control vaccine. Overall study outcomes, separate from this receptor: Spike-specific TCR breadth and depth rose significantly after two AZD1222 doses compared with day 0 and with MenACWY recipients. The whole spike protein was spanned by vaccine-associated CD4 TCRs, and dominant responses were seen in regions 160-218 and 743-854. Epitopes outside the regions mutated in the B.1.351 and B.1.1.7 variants were reportedly recognized by nearly half of the unique spike-specific TCRs. Most participants were white British and females outnumbered males, and the authors suggested that clonal diversity may have been underestimated. Because no samples from the day 14 peak response were available, repertoires could be characterized only after the peak T cell response. In the small 56-69-year group, the increase in depth fell short of significance, most likely because of low power. Conclusions about previously exposed vaccinees are limited because only six or seven AZD1222 recipients were SARS-CoV-2 seropositive at baseline.

Material: peripheral blood, obtained on day 0 of AZD1222 vaccination. The TCR was taken from an adult in good health. The sequence is built from TRBV19 and TRBJ2-1; the D region possibly corresponds to TRBD2 (6 bases align). The CDR3 here reads CASSITSGYYNEQFF. The bases are TGTGCCAGTAGTATAACAAGCGGGTACTACAATGAGCAGTTCTTC.